This T cell receptor beta chain appears in the sequencing data of a study of blood T cell repertoires in COVID-19. In the source study's methods: Nucleated cell counts were estimated from reference gene primer amplification. Repertoires were generated with immunoSEQ multiplex PCR, while TCRdb's copy carries only in-frame clones and drops some. D and trimming come from the DNA, and the V and J calls and clone size come from that table. The table lists a few hundred thousand clones, 75% to 90% of them singletons, with roughly 8.5% in the top ten. The CDR3 consists of 14 residues. Per germline, CDR1 SEHNR and CDR2 FQNEAQ (reference sequence). V lost 1 base, J lost 6 bases, and 13 bases lay in between.

What was sequenced was PBMCs or T cells enriched from blood (not recorded which). The receptor was isolated from an older woman who had recovered from COVID-19. The rearrangement joins TRBV7-9 to TRBJ2-7; tentatively, D is TRBD1 (5 bases). DNA for the CDR3: TGTGCCAGCAGCTTAGTTCAGGGAAGGCGCGAGCAGTACTTC. It is translated as CASSLVQGRREQYF.